This record looks at one T cell receptor beta chain sequence and its context. Its antigen is not known. In the sorted-subset replicate PCRs, 150 to 250 ng DNA, some 30,000 T cell genomes, was used. Profiling relied on immunoSEQ multiplex PCR, and the TCRdb table lists in-frame clones only, not all of them. The sample has approximately 1.4 million clones; 95% to 99% are singletons. These data come from a study of shared clonotypes between healthy human individuals. The study, taken as a whole, reports: An effect of sequencing depth on clonotype sharing among donors was expected. It was the few donors that limited the genetic and exposure-history diversity represented. A generally larger estimated richness was seen in naive subsets than in memory subsets.

The CDR3 is 11 amino acids. CDR1 and CDR2 (germline): SEHNR, FQNEAQ (reference sequence). V gave up 6 bases and J gave up 6 bases, with 8 bases separating them. The chain carries TRBV7-9 and TRBJ1-1, with D uncertain. Sequenced sample: naive CD4+ T cells sorted from blood. Stated subset: CD45RA+ positively selected. The TCR sequence derives from a man in his thirties or forties in good health. The CDR3 loop reads CASRPQPEAFF. The DNA of the CDR3 is TGTGCCAGCAGACCACAGCCTGAAGCTTTCTTT.